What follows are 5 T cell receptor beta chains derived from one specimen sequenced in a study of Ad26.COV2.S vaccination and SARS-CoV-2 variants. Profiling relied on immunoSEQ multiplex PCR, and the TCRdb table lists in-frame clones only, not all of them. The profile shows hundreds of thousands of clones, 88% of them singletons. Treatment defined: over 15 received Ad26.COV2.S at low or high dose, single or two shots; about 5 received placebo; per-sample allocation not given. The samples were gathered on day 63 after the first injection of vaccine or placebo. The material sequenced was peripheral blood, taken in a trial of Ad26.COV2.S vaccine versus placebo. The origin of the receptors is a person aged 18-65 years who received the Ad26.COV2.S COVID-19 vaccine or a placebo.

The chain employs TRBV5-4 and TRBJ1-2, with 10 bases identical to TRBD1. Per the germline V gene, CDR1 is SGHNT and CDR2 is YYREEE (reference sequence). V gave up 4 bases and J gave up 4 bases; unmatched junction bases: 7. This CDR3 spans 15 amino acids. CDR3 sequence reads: CASSADRGPTYGYTF. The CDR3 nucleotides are TGTGCCAGCAGCGCCGACAGGGGGCCAACCTATGGCTACACCTTC. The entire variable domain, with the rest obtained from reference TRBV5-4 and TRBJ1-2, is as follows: ETGVTQSPTHLIKTRGQQVTLRCSSQSGHNTVSWYQQALGQGPQFIFQYYREEENGRGNFPPRFSGLQFPNYSSELNVNALELDDSALYLCASSADRGPTYGYTFGSGTRLTVV.

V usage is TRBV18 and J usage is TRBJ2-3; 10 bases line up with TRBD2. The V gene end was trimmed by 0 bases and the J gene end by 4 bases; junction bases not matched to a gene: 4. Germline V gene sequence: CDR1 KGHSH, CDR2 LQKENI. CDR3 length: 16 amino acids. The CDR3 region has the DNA TGTGCCAGCTCACCACCAGCGGGGGGGGTGGCAGATACGCAGTATTTT. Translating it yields CASSPPAGGVADTQYF.

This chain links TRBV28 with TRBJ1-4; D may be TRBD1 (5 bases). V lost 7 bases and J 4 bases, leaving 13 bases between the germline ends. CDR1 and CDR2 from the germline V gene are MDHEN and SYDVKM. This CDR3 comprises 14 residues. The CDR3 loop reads CASTRQIHNEKLFF. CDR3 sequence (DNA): TGTGCCAGCACGCGACAGATACATAATGAAAAACTGTTTTTT.

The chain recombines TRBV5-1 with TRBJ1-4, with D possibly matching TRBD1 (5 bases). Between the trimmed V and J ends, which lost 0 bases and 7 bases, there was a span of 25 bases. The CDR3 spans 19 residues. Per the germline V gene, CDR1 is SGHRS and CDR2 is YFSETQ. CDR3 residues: CASSLAGGAPPVVPEKLFF. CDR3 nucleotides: TGCGCCAGCAGCTTGGCGGGAGGGGCCCCTCCGGTGGTGCCTGAAAAACTGTTTTTT.

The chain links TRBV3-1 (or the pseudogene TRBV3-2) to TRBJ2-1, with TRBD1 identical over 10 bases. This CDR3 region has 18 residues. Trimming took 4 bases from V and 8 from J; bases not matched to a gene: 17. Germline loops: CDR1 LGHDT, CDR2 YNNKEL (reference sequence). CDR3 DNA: TGTGCCAGCAGCCCGATTACAGGGGGGCGACAGGGGGCCTATGAGCAGTTCTTC. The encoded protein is CASSPITGGRQGAYEQFF.